The clone carrying this T cell receptor beta chain appeared a few times. What it recognizes is unknown. At one boundary the junction diverges from the germline segment, which might be a read error. Germline V gene sequence: CDR1 SGHAT, CDR2 FQNNGV. The CDR3 runs to 14 residues. This specimen belongs to a study of T cells in Graves' hyperthyroidism and ophthalmopathy. Whole-study context: The authors collected peripheral blood at initial diagnosis, before any treatment.

Uncontrolled infection, other autoimmune disease, pregnancy or lactation led to exclusion. RNA transcripts gave rise to amplified TCR beta CDR3 regions. RT-PCR in the first round (using the HTBI primer set) targeted the TCR CDR3. TCRdb re-called the multiplex PCR reads through MiXCR, storing one row per CDR3 protein. The table has 640,000 or so distinct CDR3 sequences, approximately 15% seen once. The study, taken as a whole, reports: The model forecast ophthalmopathy, anticipating it by a median roughly 6.3 months before onset. Blood also carried most thyroid clonotypes expanded above 0.001.

The chain joins TRBV11-2 to TRBJ2-7; D tentatively reads TRBD1 or TRBD2 (5 bases each). The clonotype originates from a middle-aged woman with Graves' ophthalmopathy. The source material was blood. The CDR3 sequence is CASASGLASYGQYF. The CDR3 bases are TGTGCCAGCGCATCGGGGCTAGCATCCTACGGGCAGTACTTC.